These T cell receptor beta chains were read from a single sample in a study of T cell clonotyping in hematopoietic cell transplantation. Assay used: immunoSEQ multiplex PCR; TCRdb lists only in-frame clones, some missing. The sample holds 15,000 to 20,000 clones, roughly three quarters seen once. Sequencing was carried out using peripheral blood mononuclear cells. These receptors were obtained from a man aged 60 to 69 in good health. Some clones in this sample may be carry-over from other donors' samples. Each CDR3 is given without its conserved first and last residue. Fields, in order: J gene, V gene, CDR3 protein.

>TRBJ2-7|TRBV29-1
SAWDSEDEQY
>TRBJ1-1|TRBV5-1
ASSLWGHTEAF
>TRBJ1-5|TRBV7-2
ASSLSEQPQH
>TRBJ1-1|TRBV9
ASSDRDWNTEAF
>TRBJ1-2|TRBV13
ASSFGQGDGYT
>TRBJ2-2|TRBV5-4
ASSRDPRTGELF
>TRBJ1-2|TRBV30
AWSTGETGYT
>TRBJ1-2|TRBV5-1
ASSLEGQGLDGYT
>TRBJ2-1|TRBV4-1
ASSQGPTGEQF
>TRBJ1-5|TRBV28
ASSLRAMRGQPQH
>TRBJ1-1|TRBV19
ASSIRVPSEAF
>TRBJ1-1|TRBV7-3
ASSLTGTANTEAF
>TRBJ2-3|TRBV7-6
ASSFGTSGWSTQY
>TRBJ2-2|TRBV5-1
ASSPNRATGELF
>TRBJ2-4|TRBV28
ASSQQGASKNIQY
>TRBJ1-1|TRBV5-1
ASSLRQGAQNTEAF